Listed below are T cell receptor beta chains from one sample, sequenced in a study of yellow fever vaccine responses in identical twins. From the RT-PCR reads, TCRdb called clonotypes with MiXCR, one entry per CDR3 protein. The table has under 20,000 distinct CDR3 sequences, approximately 71% seen once. Sequencing used T cells from blood (PBMCs), unsorted or a sorted subset (not recorded which), obtained before or after yellow fever vaccination (not recorded which). The receptors stem from a woman under 30 who received the yellow fever vaccine. The CDR3 runs from the conserved cysteine through the conserved F or W. The D gene is left open where the match is weak. Not all rows give a size; the values are once, few, many and, for expanded clones, a class.

v_gene,d_gene,j_gene,abundance,CDR3aa,CDR3nt
TRBV7-6,NA,TRBJ2-2,few,CASNLGRTNTGELFF,TGTGCCAGCAACCTTGGACGGACGAACACCGGGGAGCTGTTTTTT
TRBV9,NA,TRBJ2-5,NA,CASSADSAQGAQYF,TGTGCCAGCAGCGCGGACAGCGCCCAAGGGGCCCAGTACTTC
TRBV18,NA,TRBJ1-1,few,CASSLGDVNTEAFF,TGTGCCAGCTCCCTTGGGGATGTGAACACTGAAGCTTTCTTT
TRBV12-3/TRBV12-4,TRBD1,TRBJ2-5,few,CASSLVRGQQETQYF,TGTGCCAGCAGTTTGGTGAGGGGGCAACAAGAGACCCAGTACTTC
TRBV20-1,NA,TRBJ2-2,NA,CSAPRTGELFF,TGCAGTGCCCCTCGGACCGGGGAGCTGTTTTTT
TRBV11-1,NA,TRBJ2-6,NA,CASSLGFGGANVLTF,TGTGCCAGCAGCTTAGGGTTTGGGGGGGCCAACGTCCTGACTTTC
TRBV1,NA,TRBJ2-3,once,CTSRGWRGGVDTQYF,TGCACCAGCAGAGGTTGGCGGGGGGGCGTGGATACGCAGTATTTT
TRBV11-3,TRBD1,TRBJ1-2,few,CASSSRGQANYGYTF,TGTGCCAGCAGCTCGAGGGGGCAAGCTAACTATGGCTACACCTTC
TRBV19,NA,TRBJ2-1,NA,CASSIASGSYNEQFF,TGTGCCAGTAGTATAGCTTCGGGGTCCTACAATGAGCAGTTCTTC
TRBV7-1,NA,TRBJ2-1,few,CASSSKGPFSNEQFF,TGTGCCAGCAGCTCCAAGGGACCCTTTTCCAATGAGCAGTTCTTC
TRBV19,TRBD1,TRBJ1-1,NA,CASSLVGQGKSEAFF,TGTGCCAGTAGTTTGGTCGGACAGGGGAAGAGTGAAGCTTTCTTT
TRBV19,TRBD1,TRBJ2-7,NA,CASSRGTGAYEQYF,TGTGCCAGTAGTAGAGGGACAGGGGCCTACGAGCAGTACTTC
TRBV2,TRBD1,TRBJ2-2,NA,CASTGDRANTGELFF,TGTGCCTCAACGGGGGACAGGGCGAACACCGGGGAGCTGTTTTTT
TRBV29-1,NA,TRBJ2-3,NA,CSVLELASTDTQYF,TGCAGCGTTCTGGAACTGGCTAGCACAGATACGCAGTATTTT
TRBV4-1,TRBD2,TRBJ2-4,few,CASSHAGGGLKNIQYF,TGCGCCAGCAGCCATGCGGGGGGGGGGCTAAAAAACATTCAGTACTTC
TRBV20-1,NA,TRBJ1-5,NA,CSAQDSLNQPQHF,TGCAGTGCTCAGGACAGCCTTAATCAGCCCCAGCATTTT
TRBV2,NA,TRBJ2-5,NA,CASGQGQETQYF,TGTGCCAGCGGGCAGGGACAAGAGACCCAGTACTTC
TRBV28,NA,TRBJ1-2,NA,CASSAPTGGDYGYTF,TGTGCCAGCAGTGCCCCCACCGGGGGAGACTATGGCTACACCTTC
TRBV12-3/TRBV12-4,NA,TRBJ2-1,NA,CASSSAGTLRNEQFF,TGTGCCAGCAGTTCCGCCGGGACTCTACGCAATGAGCAGTTCTTC
TRBV4-1,NA,TRBJ2-7,NA,CASSDGTALWYF,TGCGCCAGCAGCGACGGGACCGCTTTGTGGTACTTC
TRBV7-3,NA,TRBJ2-1,NA,CASSATSYNEQFF,TGTGCCAGCAGTGCCACTAGTTACAATGAGCAGTTCTTC
TRBV25-1,TRBD1,TRBJ1-2,NA,CASSSKDREFYGYTF,TGTGCCAGCAGTTCGAAAGACAGGGAATTCTACGGCTACACCTTC
TRBV5-1,NA,TRBJ1-3,NA,CASSSGIEGNTIYF,TGCGCCAGCAGCTCGGGAATAGAGGGAAACACCATATATTTT
TRBV11-1,NA,TRBJ2-5,NA,CASSPPRVLIRETQYF,TGTGCCAGCAGCCCACCCAGGGTATTAATTCGGGAGACCCAGTACTTC
TRBV29-1,TRBD2,TRBJ2-5,NA,CSVELAGRETQYF,TGCAGCGTTGAACTAGCGGGGAGGGAGACCCAGTACTTC
TRBV4-1,NA,TRBJ2-2,few,CASSQLVQGTGELFF,TGCGCCAGCAGCCAATTGGTGCAGGGCACCGGGGAGCTGTTTTTT
TRBV11-3,TRBD1,TRBJ2-7,NA,CASSYPGQYREQYF,TGTGCCAGCAGCTACCCGGGACAGTATCGCGAGCAGTACTTC
TRBV15,TRBD1,TRBJ1-2,NA,CATSRGRTGVDGYTF,TGTGCCACCAGCAGAGGTCGGACAGGGGTGGATGGCTACACCTTC
TRBV4-2,TRBD2,TRBJ2-5,NA,CASSRSSVSGRALETQYF,TGTGCCAGCAGCCGATCCTCTGTATCCGGGAGGGCCCTAGAGACCCAGTACTTC
TRBV20-1,TRBD2,TRBJ2-1,once,CSATIAGEQYNEQFF,TGCAGTGCTACCATAGCGGGAGAGCAGTACAATGAGCAGTTCTTC
TRBV7-6,TRBD2,TRBJ2-5,NA,CASSLGGTKQETQYF,TGTGCCAGCAGCTTGGGCGGGACTAAACAAGAGACCCAGTACTTC
TRBV5-1,TRBD1,TRBJ2-3,NA,CASTTGVADTQYF,TGCGCCAGCACAACAGGGGTGGCAGATACGCAGTATTTT
TRBV6-4,NA,TRBJ1-2,few,CASSKYGYTF,TGTGCCAGCAGCAAATATGGCTACACCTTC
TRBV11-3,NA,TRBJ2-1,NA,CASSLGQSNEQFF,TGTGCCAGCAGCTTAGGACAGTCGAATGAGCAGTTCTTC
TRBV29-1,NA,TRBJ1-5,NA,CSVELGHNQPQHF,TGCAGCGTTGAACTCGGACACAATCAGCCCCAGCATTTT
TRBV10-3,NA,TRBJ2-2,NA,CAISAWDSGTGELFF,TGTGCCATCAGTGCCTGGGACTCCGGCACCGGGGAGCTGTTTTTT
TRBV19,TRBD1,TRBJ2-7,NA,CASTPGTGSYEQYF,TGTGCCAGTACCCCCGGGACAGGGTCCTACGAGCAGTACTTC
TRBV5-6,TRBD1,TRBJ2-3,NA,CASSAGQGVVDTQYF,TGTGCCAGCAGCGCGGGACAGGGGGTTGTGGATACGCAGTATTTT
TRBV18,NA,TRBJ1-2,NA,CASSLTGAGVLYGYTF,TGTGCCAGCTCACTAACCGGGGCAGGCGTTCTCTATGGCTACACCTTC
TRBV4-1,NA,TRBJ2-5,medium-sized,CASSQEGTEETQYF,TGCGCCAGCAGCCAAGAAGGCACGGAAGAGACCCAGTACTTC
TRBV7-7,NA,TRBJ2-1,few,CASSLQGPNEQFF,TGTGCCAGCAGTCTCCAGGGTCCAAATGAGCAGTTCTTC
TRBV5-6,TRBD1,TRBJ1-2,NA,CASSFFGQGTYGYTF,TGTGCCAGCAGCTTCTTTGGACAGGGTACCTATGGCTACACCTTC
TRBV6-5,TRBD1,TRBJ1-1,NA,CASSSSPGGAFF,TGTGCCAGCAGTTCATCCCCAGGGGGAGCTTTCTTT
TRBV28,NA,TRBJ2-7,NA,CASSFSSYQSLEQYF,TGTGCCAGCAGTTTCTCCAGTTATCAATCCCTCGAGCAGTACTTC